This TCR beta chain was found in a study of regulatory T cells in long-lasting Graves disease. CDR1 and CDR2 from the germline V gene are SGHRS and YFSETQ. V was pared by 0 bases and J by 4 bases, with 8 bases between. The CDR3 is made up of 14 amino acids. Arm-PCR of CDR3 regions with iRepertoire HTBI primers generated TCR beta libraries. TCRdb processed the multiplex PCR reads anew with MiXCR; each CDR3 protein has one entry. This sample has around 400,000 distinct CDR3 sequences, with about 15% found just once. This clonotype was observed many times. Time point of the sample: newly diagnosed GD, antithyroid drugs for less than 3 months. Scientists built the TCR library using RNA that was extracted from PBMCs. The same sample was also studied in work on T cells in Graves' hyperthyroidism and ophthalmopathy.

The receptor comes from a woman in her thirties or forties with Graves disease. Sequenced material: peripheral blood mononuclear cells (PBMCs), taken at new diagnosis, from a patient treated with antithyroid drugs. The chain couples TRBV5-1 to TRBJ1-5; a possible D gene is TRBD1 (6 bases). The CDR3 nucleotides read TGCGCCAGCAGCTTGGGGGGGCCGAATCAGCCCCAGCATTTT. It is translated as CASSLGGPNQPQHF.